This T cell receptor (beta chain) was sequenced for a study of blood T cell repertoires in COVID-19. Sequencing was performed with immunoSEQ multiplex PCR; in TCRdb, only in-frame clones are kept and a portion is missing. The sample lists some 100,000 clones; around 85% were seen once. V was clipped by 2 bases and J by 4 bases; unmatched bases: 3. The germline gives CDR1 MNHEY, CDR2 SVGAGI. The CDR3 has 15 residues. V gene TRBV6-5 combines with J gene TRBJ2-1, with TRBD1 identical over 9 bases. The TCR originated in a woman aged 45-59 years who had recovered from COVID-19. The sample was PBMCs or T cells enriched from blood (not recorded which). The CDR3 spells CASSYRDRVYNEQFF. The DNA for the CDR3 is TGTGCCAGCAGTTACCGGGACAGGGTTTACAATGAGCAGTTCTTC.